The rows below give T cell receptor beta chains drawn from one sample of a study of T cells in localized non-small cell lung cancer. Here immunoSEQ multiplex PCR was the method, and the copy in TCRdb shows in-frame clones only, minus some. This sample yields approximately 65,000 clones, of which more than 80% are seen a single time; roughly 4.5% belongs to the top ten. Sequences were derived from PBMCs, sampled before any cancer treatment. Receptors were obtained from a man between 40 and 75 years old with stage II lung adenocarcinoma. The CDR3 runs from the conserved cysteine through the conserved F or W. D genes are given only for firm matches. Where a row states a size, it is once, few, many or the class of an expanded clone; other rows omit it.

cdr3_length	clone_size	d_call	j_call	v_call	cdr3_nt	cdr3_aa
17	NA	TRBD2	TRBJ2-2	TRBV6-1	TGTGCCAGCAGTGTGGCCTCGGGACTAGGAAACACCGGGGAGCTGTTTTTT	CASSVASGLGNTGELFF
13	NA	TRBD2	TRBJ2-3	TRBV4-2	TGTGCCACGGGACTAGCGGGCACAGATACGCAGTATTTT	CATGLAGTDTQYF
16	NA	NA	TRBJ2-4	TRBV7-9	TGTGCCAGCAGCGTCTCGGCGGGCAGGGGGGTCAACATTCAGTACTTC	CASSVSAGRGVNIQYF
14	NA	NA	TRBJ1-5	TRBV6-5	TGTGCCAGCAGTAAAGATGAATCCAATCAGCCCCAGCATTTT	CASSKDESNQPQHF
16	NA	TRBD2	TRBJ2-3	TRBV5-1	TGCGCCAGCAGCTTGGAGCCTAGCGGGAGACCAGATACGCAGTATTTT	CASSLEPSGRPDTQYF
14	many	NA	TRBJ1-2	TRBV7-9	TGTGCCAGCAGCTTATCCGGTTCTAACTATGGCTACACCTTC	CASSLSGSNYGYTF
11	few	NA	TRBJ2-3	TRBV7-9	TGTGCCAGCAGCTTAGCCCCCTCGGAGTATTTT	CASSLAPSEYF
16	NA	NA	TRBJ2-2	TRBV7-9	TGTGCCAGCAGTCACGATAGGAAAATGAACACCGGGGAGCTGTTTTTT	CASSHDRKMNTGELFF
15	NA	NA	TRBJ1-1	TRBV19	TGTGCCAGTAGTATAAGGGCTCGGGGGGTTACTGAAGCTTTCTTT	CASSIRARGVTEAFF
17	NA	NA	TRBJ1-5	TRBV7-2	TGTGCCAGCAGCTTAGGGGCAGGGGAACTGGTAAATCAGCCCCAGCATTTT	CASSLGAGELVNQPQHF
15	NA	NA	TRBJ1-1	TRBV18	TGTGCCAGCTCACCAAAGGACAGACCCTACACTGAAGCTTTCTTT	CASSPKDRPYTEAFF
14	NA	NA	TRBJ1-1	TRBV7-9	TGTGCCAGCAGCTTGAAGAGCCTGAACACTGAAGCTTTCTTT	CASSLKSLNTEAFF
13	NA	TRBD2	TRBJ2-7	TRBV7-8	TGTGCCAGCAGCCAAGGGACTAGCTACGAGCAGTACTTC	CASSQGTSYEQYF
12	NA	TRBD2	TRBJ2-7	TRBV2	TGTGCCAGCACCGTTCGGGGGGGCGAGCAGTACTTC	CASTVRGGEQYF
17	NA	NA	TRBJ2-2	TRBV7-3	TGTGCCAGCAGCCCCCAAAGGGGTAGCAGGATCACCGGGGAGCTGTTTTTT	CASSPQRGSRITGELFF
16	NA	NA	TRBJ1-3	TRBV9	TGTGCCAGCAGCGTTCAAGACAGGCCCCCTGGAAACACCATATATTTT	CASSVQDRPPGNTIYF
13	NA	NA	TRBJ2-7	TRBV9	TGTGCCAGCAGCGGTGGGGGAAGGAACGAGCAGTACTTC	CASSGGGRNEQYF
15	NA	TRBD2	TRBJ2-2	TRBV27	TGTGCCAGCAGTTTATCTACTAGCGCTATCGGGGAGCTGTTTTTT	CASSLSTSAIGELFF
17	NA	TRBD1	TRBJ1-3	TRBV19	TGTGCCAGTAGTATCCCCACAGGGGGAAGCTCTGGAAACACCATATATTTT	CASSIPTGGSSGNTIYF
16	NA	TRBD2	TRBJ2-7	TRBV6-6	TGTGCCAGCAGTCCTCTGGGGCTAGCGGTTTCCTACGAGCAGTACTTC	CASSPLGLAVSYEQYF
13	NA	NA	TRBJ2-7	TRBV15	TGTGCCACCAGCAGAGAAGAGGGCTTCGAGCAGTACTTC	CATSREEGFEQYF
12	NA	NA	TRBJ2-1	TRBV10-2	TGCGCCTCCTGGGGGGTTCTCAATGAGCAGTTCTTC	CASWGVLNEQFF
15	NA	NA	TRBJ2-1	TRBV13	TGTGCCAGCAGCTTCCCAAGCGACTCCTACAATGAGCAGTTCTTC	CASSFPSDSYNEQFF
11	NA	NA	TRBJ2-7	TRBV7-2	TGTGCCAGCAGTCTTTCCTACGAGCAGTACTTC	CASSLSYEQYF
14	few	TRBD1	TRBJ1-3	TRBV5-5	TGTGCCAGCAGCTCTGACAGGGCTGGAAACACCATATATTTT	CASSSDRAGNTIYF
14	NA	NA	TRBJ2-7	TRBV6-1	TGTGCCAGCAGTGAAGCGCTGCAGGGGAAATGGCAGTACTTC	CASSEALQGKWQYF
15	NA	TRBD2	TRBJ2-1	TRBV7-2	TGTGCCAGCAGTTCCCTAGCGGGAGGTCGCGGTGAGCAGTTCTTC	CASSSLAGGRGEQFF
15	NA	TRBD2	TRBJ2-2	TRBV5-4	TGTGCCAGCAGCTTGACTAGCGGGAGGACCGGGGAGCTGTTTTTT	CASSLTSGRTGELFF
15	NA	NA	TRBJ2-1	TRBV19	TGTGCCAGTAGTATGGACCGAGGACCCTACAATGAGCAGTTCTTC	CASSMDRGPYNEQFF
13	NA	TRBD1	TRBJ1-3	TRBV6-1	TGTGCCAGCAGGCCAGGGGGAGGAAACACCATATATTTT	CASRPGGGNTIYF
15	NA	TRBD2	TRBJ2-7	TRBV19	TGTGCCAGTAGTCTCCGACTAGCGGGGCCCTACGAGCAGTACTTC	CASSLRLAGPYEQYF
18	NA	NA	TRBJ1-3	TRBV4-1	TGCGCCAGCAGCCAAGATTTCCCCACCCCCGGCCATGGCATCACCATATATTTT	CASSQDFPTPGHGITIYF
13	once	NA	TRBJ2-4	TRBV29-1	TGCAGCCCTGTTAAGACAGCTGAAAACATTCAGTACTTC	CSPVKTAENIQYF
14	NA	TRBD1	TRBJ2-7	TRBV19	TGTGCCAGTACTGGAGCGGCAGGGGGCGACGAGCAGTACTTC	CASTGAAGGDEQYF
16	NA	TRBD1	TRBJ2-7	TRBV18	TGTGCCAGCTCACCACCGGGACAGGGGAGGACGGGTGAGCAGTACTTC	CASSPPGQGRTGEQYF
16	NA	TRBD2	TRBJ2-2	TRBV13	TGTGCCAGCAGCTGGGCGCTAGCGGGATCCACCGGGGAGCTGTTTTTT	CASSWALAGSTGELFF
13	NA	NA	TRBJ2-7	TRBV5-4	TGTGCCAGCACCGACGGAGGTTCAAGCGAGCAGTACTTC	CASTDGGSSEQYF
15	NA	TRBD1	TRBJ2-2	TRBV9	TGTGCCAGCAGCTCTCGGGACAGACCCACCGGGGAGCTGTTTTTT	CASSSRDRPTGELFF
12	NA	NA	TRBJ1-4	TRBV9	TGTGCCAGCAGCAACGAACAGGGCAAACTGTTTTTT	CASSNEQGKLFF
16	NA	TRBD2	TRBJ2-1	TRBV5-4	TGTGCCAGCAGCTCAGAGACTAGCGGGAGACGCAATGAGCAGTTCTTC	CASSSETSGRRNEQFF